This T cell receptor (beta chain) is drawn from a study of regulatory T cells in long-lasting Graves disease. As for the study in general: Less than 3 months of antithyroid drugs had been taken by newly diagnosed Graves' patients. Whole-study findings and limits: It was peripheral blood alone, not thyroid tissue, that was studied. Persistent patients shared more public clonotypes (2,741) than newly diagnosed patients (roughly 960).

As to time point: newly diagnosed GD, antithyroid drugs for less than 3 months. PBMC-derived RNA was used for the TCR library. Investigators prepared the TCR beta libraries by applying iRepertoire HTBI primers and Arm-PCR of CDR3 regions. TCRdb reprocessed the multiplex PCR reads with MiXCR, giving one entry per CDR3 protein. This sample has hundreds of thousands of distinct CDR3 sequences, with about 15% found just once. This clonotype has a count of ten or more. Its antigen is not identified. CDR1 is KGHSH, CDR2 LQKENI, per germline. The CDR3 length is 13 residues. The ends lost 8 bases at V and 6 bases at J; junction bases unmatched: 7. These data were also reused for a study on T cells in Graves' hyperthyroidism and ophthalmopathy.

The material was peripheral blood mononuclear cells (PBMCs), obtained at new diagnosis, from a patient treated with antithyroid drugs. The chain uses TRBV18 and TRBJ2-1, with 7 bases that match TRBD1. This clonotype originated in a woman aged 40 to 55 with Graves disease. The CDR3 bases are TGTGCCAGCAGCCCCGACAGGGCCAATGAGCAGTTCTTC. Amino acids: CASSPDRANEQFF.